Described below is a single T cell receptor (beta chain) sequence and its context. The sample is drawn from a study of shared clonotypes between healthy human individuals. For the study at large: Per donor, CD8 memory used one plate, CD8 naive used two, CD4 memory used three and CD4 naive used three.

Trimming at V came to 3 bases and at J to 4 bases, leaving 6 bases not matched to a gene. Germline loops: CDR1 LNHDA, CDR2 SQIVND (reference sequence). The CDR3 consists of 15 residues. Using immunoSEQ multiplex PCR, the repertoire was profiled, and TCRdb retains in-frame clones only, with some absent. Of 2,500,000 or so clones in the sample, approximately 90% are singletons; the top ten hold under 0.15%. Each sample came from a Caucasian adult donor living in Nashville, Tennessee. The authors divided CD4+ cells into CD45RA+ naive and CD45RA-negative memory subsets. Sequencing was performed on naive CD4+ T cells sorted from blood. Described subset: CD45RA+ positively selected. The chain couples TRBV19 to TRBJ2-1; 7 nucleotides agree with TRBD2. The clonotype originates from a man younger than 35 in good health. Written as DNA, the CDR3 is TGTGCCAGTAGTATTTGGGAGGGAGGGTACAATGAGCAGTTCTTC. It yields the protein CASSIWEGGYNEQFF.